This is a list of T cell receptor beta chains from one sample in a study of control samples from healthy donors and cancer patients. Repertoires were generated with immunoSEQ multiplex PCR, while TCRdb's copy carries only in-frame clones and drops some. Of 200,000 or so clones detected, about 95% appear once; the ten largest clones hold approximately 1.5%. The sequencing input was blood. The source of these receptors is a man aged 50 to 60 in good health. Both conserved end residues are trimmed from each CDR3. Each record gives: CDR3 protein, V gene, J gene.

CDR3aa: ASSLAGRSTNYGYT
v_gene: TRBV7-2
j_gene: TRBJ1-2

CDR3aa: ASSLAAVPEAF
v_gene: TRBV7-2
j_gene: TRBJ1-1

CDR3aa: SVGGQGGGTQY
v_gene: TRBV29-1
j_gene: TRBJ2-5

CDR3aa: ASSLTRGGVGQQF
v_gene: TRBV28
j_gene: TRBJ2-1

CDR3aa: ASSFDRGTGELF
v_gene: TRBV6-5
j_gene: TRBJ2-2

CDR3aa: ASSLGKAGNTIY
v_gene: TRBV28
j_gene: TRBJ1-3

CDR3aa: ASSFQGTYEQY
v_gene: TRBV7-2
j_gene: TRBJ2-7

CDR3aa: ASSLGPDRSSYEQY
v_gene: TRBV5-5
j_gene: TRBJ2-7

CDR3aa: ASSLGGPFTGELF
v_gene: TRBV11-1
j_gene: TRBJ2-2

CDR3aa: ASSLTGARTEAF
v_gene: TRBV27
j_gene: TRBJ1-1

CDR3aa: ASSRGLGETQY
v_gene: TRBV7-3
j_gene: TRBJ2-5

CDR3aa: ASSFQTGPGYT
v_gene: TRBV5-5
j_gene: TRBJ1-2

CDR3aa: ASSRSDSRNTIY
v_gene: TRBV5-1
j_gene: TRBJ1-3

CDR3aa: ASSTASYNSPLH
v_gene: TRBV2
j_gene: TRBJ1-6

CDR3aa: ASTPTGRADTQY
v_gene: TRBV28
j_gene: TRBJ2-3

CDR3aa: ASSYVPGGATSTDTQY
v_gene: TRBV6-2/TRBV6-3
j_gene: TRBJ2-3

CDR3aa: ASSPGTGGDLDTGELF
v_gene: TRBV5-4
j_gene: TRBJ2-2

CDR3aa: ASSQRRGSTDTQY
v_gene: TRBV4-2
j_gene: TRBJ2-3

CDR3aa: ASSLVTGYGYT
v_gene: TRBV28
j_gene: TRBJ1-2

CDR3aa: ASSVRDRGELF
v_gene: TRBV9
j_gene: TRBJ2-2

CDR3aa: ASSDPHTAAYNEQF
v_gene: TRBV6-1
j_gene: TRBJ2-1

CDR3aa: ASSTWGSPYNEQF
v_gene: TRBV6-5
j_gene: TRBJ2-1

CDR3aa: ASSPRKRGGSNEQF
v_gene: TRBV7-9
j_gene: TRBJ2-1

CDR3aa: ASSLGTGGYT
v_gene: TRBV12-3/TRBV12-4
j_gene: TRBJ1-2

CDR3aa: ASREKNTEAF
v_gene: TRBV6-5
j_gene: TRBJ1-1

CDR3aa: ASSLGQGLNTDTQY
v_gene: TRBV14
j_gene: TRBJ2-3

CDR3aa: ASSQEGGPGQGSNQPQH
v_gene: TRBV4-1
j_gene: TRBJ1-5

CDR3aa: ASSERINQPQH
v_gene: TRBV10-1
j_gene: TRBJ1-5

CDR3aa: ASSSRGQVTWDTQY
v_gene: TRBV5-4
j_gene: TRBJ2-3

CDR3aa: ASSGTGLSYNEQF
v_gene: TRBV5-1
j_gene: TRBJ2-1

CDR3aa: ASSPPTPDSGELF
v_gene: TRBV3-1/TRBV3-2
j_gene: TRBJ2-2

CDR3aa: ASSLDRVRTEAF
v_gene: TRBV11-2
j_gene: TRBJ1-1

CDR3aa: ASSQLSGATEAF
v_gene: TRBV7-2
j_gene: TRBJ1-1

CDR3aa: ASSQDFRAINEQY
v_gene: TRBV4-3
j_gene: TRBJ2-7